This T cell receptor beta chain was sequenced in a study of T cell responses to AZD1222 COVID-19 vaccine (dated by TCRdb to the early 2020s). Context from the whole study: AZD1222 recipients with second doses at about 4 weeks or about 12 weeks were pooled, because spike-specific TCR depth and breadth did not differ between schedules. TCR sequencing covered fewer than 250 trial participants: nearly 210 given two doses of AZD1222 and about 26 given two doses of MenACWY control vaccine. Trial participants were enrolled into age subgroups of 18-55, 56-69 and 70-plus years, which contained about 150, 27 and 61 TCR-sequenced participants, respectively. General findings and caveats noted by the study authors: CD4 TCRs associated with the vaccine covered the entire spike protein, and the dominant responses were in regions 160-218 and 743-854. Because no day 14 peak-response samples were available, the repertoires could be characterized only after the peak T cell response. Participants were mostly white British and included more females than males, and it was suggested by the authors that clonal diversity may have been underestimated. After two AZD1222 doses, spike-specific TCR breadth and depth were significantly higher than at day 0 and than in MenACWY recipients. Conclusions about previously exposed vaccinees are limited because only six or seven AZD1222 recipients were SARS-CoV-2 seropositive at baseline. Reportedly, almost half of the unique spike-specific TCRs recognized epitopes lying outside the regions that are mutated in the B.1.351 and B.1.1.7 variants. In the small 56-69-year group, the increase in depth fell short of significance, most likely because of low power.

The sample's time point, from its label and the paper: baseline before first vaccination. Vaccinee samples came from UK trials COV001 and COV002, including a single-blind randomized controlled phase 2/3 trial of AZD1222 (ChAdOx1 nCoV-19) in healthy adults. For TCRbeta chain sequencing, PBMC samples from trial participants were taken at day 0 and at day 28 after the second dose. Points on this clone: It lacks a known antigen. No much larger clone is present one base from it, and per-base qualities are unavailable.

The V end loses 6 bases and the J end loses 4 bases, and a stretch of 13 bases separates them. The germline V gene (reference sequence) supplies CDR1 SEHNR and CDR2 FQNEAQ. The CDR3 sequence holds 13 residues, the cysteine and phenylalanine included. This entry keeps only the CDR3 DNA: 39 bases, framed from base 1. The CDR3 regions of human TCRbeta chains were analyzed by immunosequencing. As for how the authors treated the data: Repertoire TCRs were matched against a reference library of SARS-CoV-2-specific TCRs generated with the MIRA antigen-specificity platform. Breadth meant the fraction of unique TCRs that were SARS-CoV-2-associated, whereas depth meant the fraction of total T cells that were SARS-CoV-2-associated. Using the MIRA data, each spike-specific TCR was assigned both to the spike region to which the TCR was reactive and to a CD4 or CD8 class. Log10-transformed breadth and depth values were compared by one-way ANOVA with Sidak's multiple comparisons tests. Not all clones reach the TCRdb copy of this immuneACCESS table, which keeps in-frame sequences only. Checked studies attribute under half of the gap to unresolved V genes and leave the rest unexplained. V and J calls and clone size are those listed in that table; D and trimming were worked out from the DNA. In this sample the table shows around 97,000 clones, 91% of which occur a single time. Of the sample, roughly 44% is held by the ten largest clones.

The TCR was taken from an adult in good health. This chain is built from TRBV7-9 and TRBJ2-7; too little of a D gene remains to name it. Sequencing used peripheral blood, obtained on day 0 of AZD1222 vaccination. The DNA reads TGTGCCAGCAGATCCTCGTCGGTGTACGAGCAGTACTTC. Translation gives CASRSSSVYEQYF.